This is a list of T cell receptor beta chains from one sample in a study of cytomegalovirus exposure and HLA in healthy donors. Some clones are missing from TCRdb's copy, which holds only in-frame ones; the method was immunoSEQ multiplex PCR. The sample records hundreds of thousands of clones, 70% to 85% being singletons. The specimen sequenced was PBMCs. The receptor set was obtained from a woman aged 60-70 years in good health and CMV-seropositive. The CDR3 runs from the conserved cysteine through the conserved F or W. The D gene is left open where the match is weak. A row's size may be missing; if present it is once, few, many or a size class.

abundance | j_gene | d_gene | v_gene | CDR3nt | CDR3aa
- | TRBJ2-3 | TRBD2 | TRBV11-2 | TGTGCCAGCAGCTTACGGACTAGCGGGATCTTCACAGATACGCAGTATTTT | CASSLRTSGIFTDTQYF
- | TRBJ1-2 | TRBD1 | TRBV9 | TGTGCCAGCAGCGCCGGACAGGCGGTGTATGGCTACACCTTC | CASSAGQAVYGYTF
- | TRBJ2-3 | TRBD1 | TRBV7-8 | TGTGCCAGCAGCCCCGGGACAGGGAGCCTCAATACGCAGTATTTT | CASSPGTGSLNTQYF
few | TRBJ2-5 | TRBD1 | TRBV29-1 | TGCAGCGTCCGACAGGGGTCAGAGACCCAGTACTTC | CSVRQGSETQYF
- | TRBJ2-7 | TRBD2 | TRBV6-5 | TGTGCCAGCAGTTTTAGCGGGGGCCGCACCGAGCAGTACTTC | CASSFSGGRTEQYF
few | TRBJ1-4 | - | TRBV5-1 | TGCGCCAGCAGACAATTACAGGGCTCCGGTGAAAAACTGTTTTTT | CASRQLQGSGEKLFF
- | TRBJ2-5 | TRBD2 | TRBV10-2 | TGCGCCAGCAGTGAGTTGTTTAGCGGGAGCAGGGAGACCCAGTACTTC | CASSELFSGSRETQYF
- | TRBJ2-3 | - | TRBV1 | TGCACCAGCAGCCAGGGGAGGACTAGCCGTACGCAGTATTTT | CTSSQGRTSRTQYF
few | TRBJ1-1 | TRBD1 | TRBV5-1 | TGCGCCAGCAGCTTGGGGACAGGGACGAACACTGAAGCTTTCTTT | CASSLGTGTNTEAFF
- | TRBJ2-7 | TRBD2 | TRBV30 | TGTGCCTGGAGTAAGCGGGAGTTTGGCGAGCAGTACTTC | CAWSKREFGEQYF
- | TRBJ1-2 | TRBD1 | TRBV9 | TGTGCCAGCAGCGTACAACAGGGGTCAGGCTACACCTTC | CASSVQQGSGYTF
- | TRBJ2-7 | - | TRBV4-3 | TGCGCCAGCAGCCAAGATCGGACTTTAGACCCCATTAAGGACGAGCAGTACTTC | CASSQDRTLDPIKDEQYF
- | TRBJ1-2 | TRBD1 | TRBV5-1 | TGCGCCAGCAGCGGAGAGGGGGCGGCTAACTATGGCTACACCTTC | CASSGEGAANYGYTF
few | TRBJ2-7 | - | TRBV5-1 | TGCGCCAGCAGCTTGAGGCAGGGAACATACGAGCAGTACTTC | CASSLRQGTYEQYF
few | TRBJ1-1 | TRBD1 | TRBV5-1 | TGCGCCAGCAGCGGGACAGGGGGACTAATGAACACTGAAGCTTTCTTT | CASSGTGGLMNTEAFF
- | TRBJ1-2 | - | TRBV7-9 | TGTGCCAGCAGCAGCGCCTACACCTTCTATGGCTACACCTTC | CASSSAYTFYGYTF
- | TRBJ1-1 | - | TRBV6-4 | TGTGCCAGCAGTGACGAGGGAGGCACTGAAGCTTTCTTT | CASSDEGGTEAFF
- | TRBJ2-7 | TRBD1 | TRBV7-9 | TGTGCCAGCAGCCGTTCAGGACAGGGCGCCGACGAGCAGTACTTC | CASSRSGQGADEQYF
- | TRBJ2-5 | TRBD2 | TRBV12-5 | TGTGCTAGTGGTTTCCGGAGGGGAACTAGCGGGAGAACGGAAGGGGAGACCCAGTACTTC | CASGFRRGTSGRTEGETQYF
- | TRBJ2-5 | TRBD2 | TRBV7-2 | TGTGCCAGCAGCCCCCTGGCTAGCGGGGGAGCGCAGACCCAGTACTTC | CASSPLASGGAQTQYF
- | TRBJ2-6 | TRBD1 | TRBV7-9 | TGTGCCAGCAGCTTAATGTTACAACAGGGGTTCGCGGGGGCCAACGTCCTGACTTTC | CASSLMLQQGFAGANVLTF
- | TRBJ2-5 | - | TRBV7-9 | TGTTCCAGCAGCTTTGAGGCAGACCAGTACTTC | CSSSFEADQYF
- | TRBJ2-7 | TRBD1 | TRBV5-1 | TGCGCCAGCAGCTTGGAGGGGACAGTCGTCTACGAGCAGTACTTC | CASSLEGTVVYEQYF
- | TRBJ1-2 | - | TRBV6-5 | TGTGCCAGCACAACCGGGATGAACTATGGCTACACCTTC | CASTTGMNYGYTF
- | TRBJ2-7 | - | TRBV6-6 | TGTGCCAGCAGGAGGACAGTCGACGAGCAGTACTTC | CASRRTVDEQYF
- | TRBJ2-7 | - | TRBV11-2 | TGTGCCAGCAGTAGACAGGATTTGGGGGAGCAGTACTTC | CASSRQDLGEQYF
few | TRBJ1-5 | TRBD1 | TRBV19 | TGTGCCAGTAGTACAACAGGGGACTTTAGCAATCAGCCCCAGCATTTT | CASSTTGDFSNQPQHF